The subject of this entry is one T cell receptor (beta chain). Authors' processing steps: Sequence data from immunoSEQ were junction-only and lacked quality scores; consequently, filtering differed. Profiling relied on immunoSEQ multiplex PCR, and the TCRdb table lists in-frame clones only, not all of them. The V and J calls and the clone size are those of that table, but D and trimming were determined from the DNA. The profile covers about 2.4 million clones, with approximately 94% appearing a single time and around 0.4% taken by the ten largest. The sample belongs to a study of shared clonotypes between healthy human individuals. V was shortened by 11 bases and J by 2 bases, with 13 bases between the two germline ends. This CDR3 contains 13 residues. The germline V gene encodes CDR1 ENHRY and CDR2 SYGVKD.

The specimen sequenced was naive CD4+ T cells from PBMCs. The sample's subset: CD45RA+ positively selected. This sequence originates from a man aged 18 to 30 in good health. Some clones in this sample may be carry-over from other donors' samples. This sequence joins TRBV10-3 and TRBJ2-1; D possibly corresponds to TRBD2 (5 bases). For the CDR3, the DNA is TGTGCCCATGGAGGCGCAACCTACAATGAGCAGTTCTTC. It specifies CAHGGATYNEQFF.